The sequence of this T cell receptor (beta chain) was determined in a study of OX40 agonist ivuxolimab in advanced cancers. Study at large: The study gave patients intravenous ivuxolimab at 0.01 to 10 mg/kg every 2 weeks. Three patients got partial responses; one had hepatocellular carcinoma and two had cutaneous melanoma. Overall study findings and caveats: Dose levels from 0.1 to 3.0 mg/kg saw CD4+ and CD8+ blood T cells expand clonally by week 6. Compared with others, partial responders at 0.1-3.0 mg/kg displayed clonal expansion among the lowest.

Data came from immunoSEQ multiplex PCR; TCRdb stores just in-frame clones and leaves some out. This table has tens of thousands of clones, approximately 84% appearing once. The CDR3 is 16 amino acids. V was clipped by 5 bases and J by 7 bases; unmatched bases: 10. Germline lookup yields CDR1 PRHDT and CDR2 FYEKMQ (reference sequence). Turning to this clone: No antigen is known for it.

The chain recombines TRBV13 with TRBJ2-1, with 11 bases fitting TRBD2. The sample in question was CD4+ or CD8+ T cells sorted from blood, obtained in a trial of the OX40 agonist ivuxolimab. The TCR originated in an adult with an advanced solid tumor such as melanoma, head and neck, liver or kidney cancer. DNA of the CDR3: TGTGCCAGCAGCCGACTAGCGGGGTGGGTGAGAAATGAGCAGTTCTTC. It specifies CASSRLAGWVRNEQFF.